Below, 21 T cell receptor beta chains from the same sample are listed, as sequenced in a study of T cell responses to AZD1222 COVID-19 vaccine. This table comes from immunoSEQ multiplex PCR, and its TCRdb copy is limited to in-frame clones, with some not included. The repertoire consists of under 130,000 clones, with roughly 90% occurring once and the leading ten covering 2.5% to 3%. The sequencing used peripheral blood, collected on day 0 of AZD1222 vaccination. The receptors originated from an adult in good health.

This clone was seen a single time. The J gene is TRBJ2-1, the V gene TRBV12-3 or TRBV12-4, with D possibly called TRBD1 or TRBD2 (5 bases each). Between the trimmed V and J ends, which lost 1 base and 14 bases, there was a span of 9 bases. The length of the CDR3 is 11 residues. This chain's CDR3 is CASSLVGTEFF. CDR3 DNA sequence: TGTGCCAGCAGTTTAGTCGGGACGGAGTTCTTC.

V and J are TRBV3-1 (or the pseudogene TRBV3-2) and TRBJ1-5; D unresolved. The CDR3 extends over 15 amino acids. Germline V gives CDR1 LGHDT, CDR2 YNNKEL (reference sequence). Between the trimmed V and J ends, which lost 0 bases and 3 bases, there was a span of 9 bases. The CDR3 region is CASSQDNSLNQPQHF. CDR3 nucleotides: TGTGCCAGCAGCCAAGATAACAGTCTCAATCAGCCCCAGCATTTT.

The J gene is TRBJ2-1, the V gene TRBV4-1; D uncertain. The V gene lost 1 base and the J gene lost 0 bases, with 10 bases spanning the gap. This CDR3 comprises 16 residues. Germline values: CDR1 MGHRA, CDR2 YSYEKL. The DNA for the CDR3 is TGCGCCAGCAGCCAAGTTTCGGGTAGCTCCTACAATGAGCAGTTCTTC. Amino acid sequence: CASSQVSGSSYNEQFF.

The chain uses TRBV4-1 and TRBJ2-3; 11 bases map to TRBD2. Germline values: CDR1 MGHRA, CDR2 YSYEKL. J gave up 5 bases and V 4 bases, and 5 bases lay outside the gene matches. The CDR3 has 15 residues. Here the CDR3 reads CASSRLAGGRDTQYF. CDR3 DNA: TGCGCCAGCAGCCGGCTAGCGGGAGGCAGAGATACGCAGTATTTT.

J is TRBJ2-1 and V is TRBV3-1 (or the pseudogene TRBV3-2), with a tentative D call TRBD1 (6 bases). The V gene lost 4 bases and the J gene lost 7 bases, with 17 bases spanning the gap. This CDR3 spans 15 amino acids. Germline CDR1 LGHDT, CDR2 YNNKEL (reference sequence). This chain's CDR3 is CASSPGQTNRNEQFF. CDR3 bases: TGTGCCAGCAGCCCAGGACAGACAAATCGGAATGAGCAGTTCTTC.

The gene calls are TRBV7-6 and TRBJ2-7, with 11 bases identical to TRBD2. Germline loops: CDR1 SGHVS, CDR2 FNYEAQ. The J segment lost 7 bases and the V segment lost 1 base, leaving 15 bases of the junction unmatched. CDR3 size: 18 residues. The CDR3 nucleotides read TGTGCCAGCAGCTTAGTAACCGGGGCGGGACTAGCGGTTCAAGAGCAGTACTTC. This gives the protein CASSLVTGAGLAVQEQYF.

This clone was recorded a few times. The rearrangement joins TRBV15 to TRBJ2-1, with 9 bases fitting TRBD2. CDR3 length equals 15 residues. Per the germline V gene, CDR1 is LNHNV and CDR2 is YYDKDF (reference sequence). V dropped 7 bases and J dropped 3; count of bases not matched to a gene: 7. For the CDR3, the DNA is TGTGCCACCACAGACCTACTAGCGGGCTACAATGAGCAGTTCTTC. It encodes CATTDLLAGYNEQFF.

CDR3 DNA: TGTGCCAGTCGGCAGGGCGGGGGGAATGAAAAACTGTTTTTT. It yields the protein CASRQGGGNEKLFF. This chain links TRBV19 with TRBJ1-4, with D maybe TRBD1 (5 bases). The CDR3 contains 14 residues. Trimming cost V 8 bases and J 5 bases, with 15 bases left between them. Germline CDR1 is LNHDA and CDR2 is SQIVND (reference sequence).

This chain joins TRBV12-3 or TRBV12-4 and TRBJ2-1; tentatively, D is TRBD1 (6 bases). The CDR3 contains 13 residues. V lost 4 bases and J lost 4, with 8 bases in between. CDR3 DNA: TGTGCCAGCAGTTCAGGGGCGTACAATGAGCAGTTCTTC. Its translation is CASSSGAYNEQFF.

The chain joins TRBV13 to TRBJ1-6; tentatively, D is TRBD1 (5 bases). The germline V gene has CDR1 PRHDT and CDR2 FYEKMQ (reference sequence). Trimming cost V 5 bases and J 0 bases, with 23 bases left between them. The CDR3 has 20 amino acids. The CDR3 sequence: CASSDRLGQGLSSYNSPLHF. DNA of the CDR3: TGTGCCAGCAGCGACCGCCTAGGGCAGGGCTTGAGCTCCTATAATTCACCCCTCCACTTT.

The chain joins TRBV3-1 (or the pseudogene TRBV3-2) to TRBJ2-1; 10 nucleotides match TRBD2. J gave up 6 bases and V 1 base, and 15 bases lay outside the gene matches. The CDR3 has 19 amino acids. Germline V gives CDR1 LGHDT, CDR2 YNNKEL (reference sequence). The CDR3, as DNA: TGTGCCAGCAGCCAAGCCCGCGGAGCGGGGGGGCCAGAGAGCAATGAGCAGTTCTTC. Protein sequence: CASSQARGAGGPESNEQFF.

Only one count was recorded for this clone. The chain uses TRBV9 and TRBJ2-7, with D perhaps matching TRBD1 or TRBD2 (5 bases each). Trimming left V 4 bases short and J 2 bases short, with 16 bases between. Germline CDR1 and CDR2: SGDLS and YYNGEE. The CDR3 extends over 15 amino acids. DNA for the CDR3: TGTGCCAGCAGCCCAGAGGTCGGGGACGCCTACGAGCAGTACTTC. Translating it yields CASSPEVGDAYEQYF.

The chain uses TRBV28 and TRBJ2-7, with 14 positions matching TRBD2. Germline lookup yields CDR1 MDHEN and CDR2 SYDVKM. The CDR3 consists of 16 residues. V dropped 8 bases and J dropped 7; count of bases not matched to a gene: 13. The CDR3 region is CASRPGGTSGSGEQYF. The CDR3, as DNA: TGTGCCAGCCGTCCGGGCGGGACTAGCGGGAGTGGGGAGCAGTACTTC.

The chain employs TRBV5-1 and TRBJ2-3; 9 nucleotides line up with TRBD2. This CDR3 has 14 amino acids. Looked up from germline, CDR1 is SGHRS and CDR2 is YFSETQ. J lost 3 bases, V lost 2 bases, and 1 base had no gene match. CDR3 in DNA: TGCGCCAGCAGCTTTAGCGGGAGAACAGATACGCAGTATTTT. It yields the protein CASSFSGRTDTQYF.

CDR3 sequence: CASRLTGAASPLHF. The CDR3 bases are TGTGCCAGCAGACTAACAGGGGCCGCGTCACCCCTCCACTTT. The chain links TRBV6-6 to TRBJ1-6; the match to TRBD1 covers 7 bases. This CDR3 is 14 amino acids long. Germline V gives CDR1 MNHNY, CDR2 SVGAGI (reference sequence). V lost 6 bases to trimming and J lost 10 bases; unmatched junction nucleotides: 9.

This rearrangement joins TRBV7-2 to TRBJ1-5; D unclear. Germline lookup yields CDR1 SGHTA and CDR2 FQGNSA. Trimming removed 1 base from V and 9 bases from J, with 16 bases in between. The CDR3 contains 15 residues. In DNA, the CDR3 is TGTGCCAGCAGCTTAGACTCAGGAGCACGGAGGCCCCAGCATTTT. It yields the protein CASSLDSGARRPQHF.

V and J are TRBV7-2 and TRBJ2-3; D is possibly TRBD1 (6 bases). CDR1 SGHTA and CDR2 FQGNSA come from the germline V gene. The CDR3 is 14 residues long. The V gene lost 6 bases and the J gene lost 0 bases, with 10 bases spanning the gap. The CDR3 DNA is TGTGCCAGCAGGCACAGGGCCAGCACAGATACGCAGTATTTT. Its protein is CASRHRASTDTQYF.

The chain employs TRBV28 and TRBJ2-5, with no clear D. Germline CDR1 and CDR2: MDHEN and SYDVKM. V dropped 5 bases and J dropped 5 bases, with 9 bases sitting between them. The CDR3 has 12 amino acids. The CDR3 DNA is TGTGCCAGCAGTATAGTAGGGGAGACCCAGTACTTC. Protein product: CASSIVGETQYF.

This clone showed up just once. The chain uses TRBV7-2 and TRBJ1-1; D unresolved. V was shortened by 5 bases and J by 1 base, with 11 bases between the two germline ends. CDR1 SGHTA and CDR2 FQGNSA come from the germline V gene. This CDR3 is 14 amino acids long. CDR3 DNA sequence: TGTGCCAGCAGCCCGCTGAATAAGAACACTGAAGCTTTCTTT. This gives the protein CASSPLNKNTEAFF.

CDR3 loop: CASSPMGFGGNQPQHF. The CDR3 bases are TGTGCCAGTAGTCCTATGGGGTTTGGGGGCAATCAGCCCCAGCATTTT. The V call is TRBV19, the J call TRBJ1-5, with no clear D. Germline V lookup: CDR1 LNHDA, CDR2 SQIVND (reference sequence). The length of the CDR3 is 16 residues. V was shortened by 5 bases and J by 2 bases, with 16 bases between the two germline ends.

The chain uses TRBV5-4 and TRBJ1-6; D ambiguous. V lost 0 bases, J lost 4 bases, and 5 bases lay in between. Germline V gene lookup returns CDR1 SGHNT and CDR2 YYREEE (reference sequence). The CDR3 loop spans 14 amino acids. The CDR3 coding sequence is TGTGCCAGCAGCTTGGACAGTTATAATTCACCCCTCCACTTT. It translates to CASSLDSYNSPLHF. Looking up the rest from reference TRBV5-4 and TRBJ1-6 gives the full variable domain: ETGVTQSPTHLIKTRGQQVTLRCSSQSGHNTVSWYQQALGQGPQFIFQYYREEENGRGNFPPRFSGLQFPNYSSELNVNALELDDSALYLCASSLDSYNSPLHFGNGTRLTVT.